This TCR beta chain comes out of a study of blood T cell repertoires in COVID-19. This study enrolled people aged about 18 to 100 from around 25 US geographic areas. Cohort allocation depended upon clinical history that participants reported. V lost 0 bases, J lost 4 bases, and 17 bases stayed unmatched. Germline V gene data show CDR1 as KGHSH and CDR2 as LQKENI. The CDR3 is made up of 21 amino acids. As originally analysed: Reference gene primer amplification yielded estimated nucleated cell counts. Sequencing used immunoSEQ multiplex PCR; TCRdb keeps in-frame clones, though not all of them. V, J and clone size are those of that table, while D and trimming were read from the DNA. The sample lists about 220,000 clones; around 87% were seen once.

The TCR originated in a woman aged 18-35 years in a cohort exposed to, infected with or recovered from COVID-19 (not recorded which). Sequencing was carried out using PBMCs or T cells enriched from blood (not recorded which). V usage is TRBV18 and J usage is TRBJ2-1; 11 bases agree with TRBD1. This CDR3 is CASSPPVYGTGGTSGYNEQFF. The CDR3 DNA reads TGTGCCAGCTCACCACCAGTTTACGGGACAGGGGGTACTAGCGGGTACAATGAGCAGTTCTTC.